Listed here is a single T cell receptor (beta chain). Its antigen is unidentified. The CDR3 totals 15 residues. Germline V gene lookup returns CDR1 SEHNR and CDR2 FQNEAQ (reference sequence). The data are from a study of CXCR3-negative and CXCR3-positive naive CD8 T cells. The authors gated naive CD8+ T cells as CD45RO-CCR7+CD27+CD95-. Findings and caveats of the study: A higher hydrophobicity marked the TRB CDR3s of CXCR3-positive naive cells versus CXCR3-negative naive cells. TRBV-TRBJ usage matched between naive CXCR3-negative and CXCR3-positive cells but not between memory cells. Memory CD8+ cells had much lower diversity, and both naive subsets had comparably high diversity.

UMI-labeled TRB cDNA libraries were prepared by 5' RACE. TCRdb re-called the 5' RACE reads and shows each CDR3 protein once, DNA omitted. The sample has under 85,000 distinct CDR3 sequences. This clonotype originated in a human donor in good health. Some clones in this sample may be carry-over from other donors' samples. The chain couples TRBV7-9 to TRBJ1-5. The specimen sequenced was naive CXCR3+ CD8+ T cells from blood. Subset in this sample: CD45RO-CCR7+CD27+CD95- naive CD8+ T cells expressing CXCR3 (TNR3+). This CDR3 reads CASSQDGGPHQPQHF.